Listed below are T cell receptor beta chains from one sample, sequenced in a study of beta chain features in type 1 diabetes. The assay was immunoSEQ multiplex PCR, and TCRdb's table has in-frame clones only and misses some. The sample lists more than 300,000 clones, roughly 12% occurring once. Sequenced input: naive CD4+ T cells from blood. The receptor source for this set is a woman in her late teens or twenties with type 1 diabetes. The CDR3 runs from the conserved cysteine through the conserved F or W. Each record gives: V gene, D gene, clone size, J gene, CDR3 protein, CDR3 DNA. D genes are given only for firm matches. The size of a clone is reported for some rows only, either as once, few or many, or as a class for expanded clones.

TRBV18	.	.	TRBJ2-7	CASSLPNTRDEQYF	TGTGCCAGCTCCCTTCCTAATACGCGGGACGAGCAGTACTTC
TRBV14	.	.	TRBJ2-7	CASSPGRGRRTYEQYF	TGTGCCAGCAGCCCCGGGAGGGGGCGACGGACCTACGAGCAGTACTTC
TRBV5-1	TRBD1	.	TRBJ2-5	CASSFPTGPQETQYF	TGCGCCAGCAGCTTCCCGACAGGGCCACAAGAGACCCAGTACTTC
TRBV29-1	.	.	TRBJ2-1	CSVATPGLYNEQFF	TGCAGCGTTGCCACACCTGGACTTTACAATGAGCAGTTCTTC
TRBV9	TRBD2	few	TRBJ2-3	CASSATVGGRGIDTQYF	TGTGCCAGCAGCGCCACAGTCGGCGGGAGAGGGATAGATACGCAGTATTTT
TRBV13	.	.	TRBJ2-6	CASSRETGSGYIGANVLTF	TGTGCCAGCAGCCGAGAGACAGGCTCGGGCTACATCGGGGCCAACGTCCTGACTTTC
TRBV9	.	few	TRBJ2-5	CASSEGLEETQYF	TGTGCCAGCTCAGAGGGTTTAGAAGAGACCCAGTACTTC
TRBV29-1	TRBD1	few	TRBJ1-1	CSVEGTGFDTEAFF	TGCAGCGTTGAAGGGACAGGGTTCGACACTGAAGCTTTCTTT
TRBV19	.	.	TRBJ1-1	CASTSVGRTEAFF	TGTGCCAGTACCTCAGTGGGGCGGACTGAAGCTTTCTTT
TRBV6-4	.	.	TRBJ1-6	CASSDFLDSPLHF	TGTGCCAGCAGTGACTTTCTTGATTCACCCCTCCACTTT
TRBV9	TRBD2	.	TRBJ2-3	CASSVTGGPDTQYF	TGTGCCAGCAGCGTCACGGGGGGGCCAGATACGCAGTATTTT
TRBV10-3	.	.	TRBJ1-1	CAISSQDEAFF	TGTGCCATCAGTTCACAGGATGAAGCTTTCTTT
TRBV14	TRBD1	few	TRBJ1-2	CASSRAGTVLRSYTF	TGTGCCAGCAGCCGAGCCGGGACAGTGCTCCGGAGCTACACCTTC
TRBV7-9	.	.	TRBJ1-1	CASSPQGGTEAFF	TGTGCCAGCAGCCCCCAGGGAGGCACTGAAGCTTTCTTT
TRBV4-3	TRBD2	few	TRBJ2-1	CASSQDSGTSLEQFF	TGCGCCAGCAGCCAAGATTCCGGGACTAGTCTTGAGCAGTTCTTC
TRBV5-1	TRBD1	few	TRBJ2-2	CASSLPGQGAGELFF	TGCGCCAGCAGCTTGCCGGGGCAGGGGGCCGGGGAGCTGTTTTTT
TRBV5-1	TRBD2	.	TRBJ2-2	CASSPSGTTGELFF	TGCGCCAGCAGCCCTAGCGGGACTACCGGGGAGCTGTTTTTT
TRBV11-2	.	few	TRBJ2-5	CASSIPFRGREEETQYF	TGTGCCAGCAGCATTCCCTTCCGAGGCAGGGAGGAAGAGACCCAGTACTTC
TRBV7-8	.	.	TRBJ2-5	CASSPPGGQQETQYF	TGTGCCAGCAGCCCCCCCGGGGGACAGCAAGAGACCCAGTACTTC
TRBV5-1	TRBD1	.	TRBJ2-7	CASSRDSQSSNYEQYF	TGCGCCAGCAGCCGGGACAGCCAGTCCTCAAACTACGAGCAGTACTTC
TRBV29-1	TRBD2	few	TRBJ2-3	CSVGRVAGGDTSTDTQYF	TGCAGCGTCGGTCGGGTTGCGGGAGGCGATACTAGCACAGATACGCAGTATTTT
TRBV5-4	TRBD2	few	TRBJ2-2	CASSRLSGGLTGELFF	TGTGCCAGCAGCAGGTTAAGCGGGGGTCTCACCGGGGAGCTGTTTTTT
TRBV7-9	.	.	TRBJ2-7	CASSHQSHEQYF	TGTGCCAGCAGCCACCAGTCGCACGAGCAGTACTTC
TRBV29-1	.	few	TRBJ2-7	CSVVGATLSYEQYF	TGCAGCGTTGTTGGAGCTACACTCTCCTACGAGCAGTACTTC
TRBV6-5	TRBD2	.	TRBJ2-7	CASSYFGGAYEQYF	TGTGCCAGCAGTTACTTTGGGGGGGCCTACGAGCAGTACTTC
TRBV13	TRBD2	few	TRBJ2-1	CASSLVPPLSGRYNEQFF	TGTGCCAGCAGCTTAGTACCCCCGCTCAGCGGGAGGTACAATGAGCAGTTCTTC
TRBV6-6	.	.	TRBJ1-1	CASSYPGVNTEAFF	TGTGCCAGCAGTTACCCAGGGGTGAACACTGAAGCTTTCTTT
TRBV11-1	.	few	TRBJ2-6	CASRRRDTFSGANVLTF	TGTGCCAGCAGGCGCCGGGACACGTTCTCTGGGGCCAACGTCCTGACTTTC
TRBV27	TRBD2	few	TRBJ2-4	CASSLGGGENIQYF	TGTGCCAGCAGTTTAGGCGGGGGGGAAAACATTCAGTACTTC
TRBV28	.	few	TRBJ1-2	CASTNRNYGYTF	TGTGCCAGCACTAACAGAAACTATGGCTACACCTTC
TRBV4-3	TRBD1	.	TRBJ1-5	CASSPRGLSNQPQHF	TGCGCCAGCAGCCCCAGGGGGCTTAGCAATCAGCCCCAGCATTTT
TRBV5-4	TRBD1	.	TRBJ1-2	CASSVDREHGYTF	TGTGCCAGCAGCGTGGACAGGGAGCATGGCTACACCTTC
TRBV28	TRBD1	few	TRBJ1-1	CASSLSRGQMNTEAFF	TGTGCCAGCAGTTTATCCAGGGGGCAAATGAACACTGAAGCTTTCTTT